This record covers a single T cell receptor (beta chain). What it binds is unknown. The germline CDR1 and CDR2 sequences are LNHDA and SQIVND (reference sequence). The CDR3 totals 13 residues. V dropped 4 bases and J dropped 1 base, with 7 bases sitting between them. Investigators sought sequencing depths of between 1 in 200,000 and 1 in 1 million T cells. Produced via immunoSEQ multiplex PCR; TCRdb's table is partial and in-frame only. Among roughly 220,000 clones listed, roughly 65% were seen once. The data belong to a study of cytotoxic CD8 clonotypes in ibrutinib-treated CLL. Study-level results: Clonality increased with ibrutinib response but returned toward baseline at progression.

The chain recombines TRBV19 with TRBJ1-2, with D unresolved. The sequence came from a human donor with chronic lymphocytic leukemia. The input for sequencing was PBMCs, taken after 12 months of ibrutinib treatment. In DNA, the CDR3 is TGTGCCAGTAGTAGCAACAGTAACTATGGCTACACCTTC. It codes for CASSSNSNYGYTF.